This is a list of T cell receptor beta chains from one sample in a study of blood T cell repertoires in COVID-19. Some clones are missing from TCRdb's copy, which holds only in-frame ones; the method was immunoSEQ multiplex PCR. The sample includes around 700,000 clones, 85% to 90% of them seen just once. Sequencing input: peripheral blood. The source of these receptors is a woman aged 18-29 years with acute or convalescent COVID-19. Both conserved end residues are part of each CDR3. D genes are given only for firm matches.

CDR3aa	v_gene	j_gene	d_gene
CASSFRGFYGYTF	TRBV28	TRBJ1-2	.
CASSYDRANTEAFF	TRBV5-6	TRBJ1-1	TRBD1
CSVDMAGGWNEQFF	TRBV29-1	TRBJ2-1	TRBD1
CASSQDRGQGYNSPLHF	TRBV4-3	TRBJ1-6	TRBD1
CAWRPRASVPETQYF	TRBV30	TRBJ2-5	.
CASSSPTGNLNPYGYTF	TRBV5-1	TRBJ1-2	.
CATSATGLGEQYF	TRBV24-1	TRBJ2-7	.
CASSLRGGRTQYF	TRBV7-7	TRBJ2-5	.
CASSQSGRRDTGELFF	TRBV4-3	TRBJ2-2	.
CASSNVTNAGNTIYF	TRBV21-1	TRBJ1-3	.
CASSYRAGGPTDTQYF	TRBV6-2/TRBV6-3	TRBJ2-3	.
CASSARPDWEQFF	TRBV18	TRBJ2-1	.
CASSLPELATNEKLFF	TRBV7-9	TRBJ1-4	.
CASSTPTGNGYTF	TRBV6-2/TRBV6-3	TRBJ1-2	TRBD1
CASSPARTGGGDAFF	TRBV5-8	TRBJ1-1	TRBD1
CASSQEGGGTEAFF	TRBV4-1	TRBJ1-1	.
CASSFGTGAGEKLFF	TRBV5-1	TRBJ1-4	TRBD1
CASSPSGQMDSPLHF	TRBV3-1/TRBV3-2	TRBJ1-6	TRBD1
CASSINTGTEQFF	TRBV19	TRBJ2-1	.
CASSLDARGYGNTIYF	TRBV5-5	TRBJ1-3	TRBD1
CASGHSTGELFF	TRBV10-3	TRBJ2-2	.
CASSGQGASADTQYF	TRBV9	TRBJ2-3	TRBD1
CASSQPPTGNYGYTF	TRBV4-1	TRBJ1-2	TRBD1
CAIDTVNTEAFF	TRBV2	TRBJ1-1	.
CASSPGMGTEAFF	TRBV7-7	TRBJ1-1	.
CAISGSGGEREQYF	TRBV10-3	TRBJ2-7	TRBD2
CAWSGLRAGAFF	TRBV30	TRBJ1-1	.
CASSYSMQGNYGYTF	TRBV6-5	TRBJ1-2	.
CASSIWAVRSYNEQFF	TRBV19	TRBJ2-1	.
CASSLSGGQYYNEQFF	TRBV7-2	TRBJ2-1	.
CASSLGAPGTSGGEQYF	TRBV27	TRBJ2-7	TRBD2
CASSIGPRRKNTEAFF	TRBV19	TRBJ1-1	.
CASSSPGETQHF	TRBV6-5	TRBJ1-5	.
CASSPGQGAKGYEQYF	TRBV27	TRBJ2-7	TRBD1
CASGGNGYEQYF	TRBV9	TRBJ2-7	.
CASSLGSGGNTIYF	TRBV11-2	TRBJ1-3	.
CASSSGEGYTF	TRBV5-1	TRBJ1-2	.